This TCR beta chain appears in the sequencing data of a study of T cell clonality in common variable immunodeficiency. This clone was seen repeatedly, ten times or more. The read finishes 3 residues shy of the CDR3 end, and the germline J gene is used to complete it. Some clones are missing from TCRdb's copy, which holds only in-frame ones; the method was immunoSEQ multiplex PCR. This repertoire holds about 52,000 clones, and none appear only once. The CDR3 contains 15 residues. Germline CDR1 DFQATT, CDR2 SNEGSKA (reference sequence). J lost 5 bases, V lost 6 bases, and 7 bases had no gene match. The source of this sequence is a person between 18 and 70 years old in good health. The sequenced material came from peripheral blood mononuclear cells. V usage is TRBV20-1 and J usage is TRBJ2-6; 10 bases match TRBD1. Partial CDR3 DNA: TGCAGTGCCAGGGACAGGGGAAACAGGGCCAACGTC. This gives the protein CSARDRGNRANV. From start to end, the CDR3 is CSARDRGNRANVLTF.